These 14 T cell receptor beta chains were all obtained from the same sample, sequenced in a study of blood T cell repertoires in COVID-19. The data were produced by immunoSEQ multiplex PCR, yet TCRdb's version contains in-frame clones alone and is incomplete. The data show hundreds of thousands of clones, about 87% seen once. The sample consisted of peripheral blood. These receptor sequences come from a woman between 25 and 40 years old with COVID-19, enrolled during active disease.

This chain connects TRBV7-2 to TRBJ1-1; no clear D. The germline V and J ends were trimmed by 3 bases and 7 bases, with 15 bases remaining between them. The germline V gene has CDR1 SGHTA and CDR2 FQGNSA. This CDR3 has 14 residues. CDR3 DNA sequence: TGTGCCAGCAGCTTCCGCCCCAAAACCTATGAAGCTTTCTTT. The encoded protein is CASSFRPKTYEAFF. The variable domain in full, completed from reference TRBV7-2 and TRBJ1-1, reads GAGVSQSPSNKVTEKGKDVELRCDPISGHTALYWYRQSLGQGLEFLIYFQGNSAPDKSGLPSDRFSAERTGGSVSTLTIQRTQQEDSAVYLCASSFRPKTYEAFFGQGTRLTVV.

This chain joins TRBV6-5 and TRBJ1-5, with D perhaps matching TRBD1 (5 bases). The germline CDR1 and CDR2 sequences are MNHEY and SVGAGI. The length of the CDR3 is 15 residues. V dropped 6 bases and J dropped 8 bases, with 20 bases sitting between them. The CDR3 sequence: CASSIRAQATEPQHF. The CDR3 region has the DNA TGTGCCAGCAGCATCAGGGCCCAAGCTACAGAGCCCCAGCATTTT.

This sequence joins TRBV7-2 and TRBJ1-5; 10 bases agree with TRBD1. V was pared by 5 bases and J by 4 bases, with 5 bases of the junction left unmatched. The V gene's germline CDR1 is SGHTA and CDR2 FQGNSA. The CDR3 length is 15 residues. The CDR3 DNA follows: TGTGCCAGCAGCGCTGGGACAGGGGCAAATCAGCCCCAGCATTTT. Protein: CASSAGTGANQPQHF.

The genes are TRBV28 and TRBJ1-4, with 7 bases aligning to TRBD1. The CDR3 runs 13 residues. With V trimmed by 5 bases and J by 12 bases, 9 bases remained unmatched. The germline V gene has CDR1 MDHEN and CDR2 SYDVKM. In DNA form, the CDR3 reads TGTGCCAGCAGTCCATCGGACAGGCGGCAACTGTTTTTT. It codes for CASSPSDRRQLFF. The full variable domain, its missing parts supplied by reference TRBV28 and TRBJ1-4, is DVKVTQSSRYLVKRTGEKVFLECVQDMDHENMFWYRQDPGLGLRLIYFSYDVKMKEKGDIPEGYSVSREKKERFSLILESASTNQTSMYLCASSPSDRRQLFFGSGTQLSVL.

This clone is judged medium-sized. This chain uses TRBV6-2 or TRBV6-3 with TRBJ2-2; D call uncertain. The ends were cut back, 0 bases at V and 4 bases at J, with 3 bases in the middle. Germline CDR1 reads MNHEY; CDR2 reads SVGEGT. This CDR3 is built from 13 residues. CDR3 protein: CASSYSSTGELFF. CDR3 DNA: TGTGCCAGCAGTTACTCTAGCACCGGGGAGCTGTTTTTT.

The chain couples TRBV18 to TRBJ2-3, with TRBD1 as a possible D gene (6 bases). The CDR3 sequence is 15 residues long. V gave up 3 bases and J gave up 3 bases, with 13 bases separating them. The germline V gene encodes CDR1 KGHSH and CDR2 LQKENI. CDR3 loop: CASSPGHALTDTQYF. DNA for the CDR3: TGTGCCAGCTCACCGGGACACGCTCTAACAGATACGCAGTATTTT.

This sequence joins TRBV5-4 and TRBJ2-5; a possible D gene is TRBD1 (6 bases). The ends were cut back, 0 bases at V and 5 bases at J, with 11 bases in the middle. CDR3 length equals 14 residues. Germline loops: CDR1 SGHNT, CDR2 YYREEE (reference sequence). This chain's CDR3 is CASSLGGRIETQYF. DNA for the CDR3: TGTGCCAGCAGCTTGGGGGGGCGCATCGAGACCCAGTACTTC.

The gene calls are TRBV6-2 or TRBV6-3 and TRBJ1-1; the D gene is possibly TRBD1 (5 bases). Trimming shortened V by 5 bases and J by 6 bases, and 13 bases separated the two germline ends. The CDR3 runs 13 residues. In germline, CDR1 is MNHEY, CDR2 SVGEGT. CDR3 in DNA: TGTGCCAGCAGTCATCGCTGGGGCCCTGAAGCTTTCTTT. Its translation is CASSHRWGPEAFF.

This clone was recorded a few times. A read error may account for a junction end that differs from germline. The chain combines TRBV7-7 with TRBJ2-3; perhaps TRBD2 as D (7 bases). The CDR3 loop spans 14 amino acids. Germline CDR1 SSHAT, CDR2 FNYEAQ (reference sequence). The CDR3 region is CASSLGGPGDTQYF. CDR3 DNA: TGTGCTAGCAGCCTCGGGGGGCCAGGAGATACGCAGTATTTT.

This chain links TRBV28 with TRBJ1-6; weak D call: TRBD1 (5 bases). This CDR3 region has 16 residues. Trimming stripped 7 bases from V and 0 bases from J, with 13 bases between. CDR1 is MDHEN, CDR2 SYDVKM, per germline. The CDR3 reads CASKTAELSYNSPLHF. The CDR3 region has the DNA TGTGCCAGCAAGACAGCCGAGCTCTCCTATAATTCACCCCTCCACTTT.

This clone was found many times. The chain recombines TRBV18 with TRBJ2-1, with TRBD2 matching over 9 bases. Looked up from germline, CDR1 is KGHSH and CDR2 is LQKENI. The V and J ends lost 5 bases and 1 base, in that order; junction bases with no gene match: 6. There are 16 residues in the CDR3. CDR3 DNA: TGTGCCAGCTCAAGCCAGCGGGAGGTATCCTACAATGAGCAGTTCTTC. Translated, it gives CASSSQREVSYNEQFF. Together with reference TRBV18 and TRBJ2-1, the CDR3 gives the full variable domain: NAGVMQNPRHLVRRRGQEARLRCSPMKGHSHVYWYRQLPEEGLKFMVYLQKENIIDESGMPKERFSAEFPKEGPSILRIQQVVRGDSAAYFCASSSQREVSYNEQFFGPGTRLTVL.

The chain recombines TRBV3-1 (or the pseudogene TRBV3-2) with TRBJ2-2, with 14 bases aligning to TRBD2. Germline trimming cut 1 base from V and 7 bases from J; bases unmatched to any gene: 5. There are 17 residues in the CDR3. The V gene's germline CDR1 is LGHDT and CDR2 YNNKEL (reference sequence). Here the CDR3 DNA reads TGTGCCAGCAGCCAAGGACTAGCGGGAGGGCCCCACGGGGAGCTGTTTTTT. It is translated as CASSQGLAGGPHGELFF.

V usage is TRBV7-2 and J usage is TRBJ1-2, with D uncertain. The CDR3 runs to 13 residues. Germline loops: CDR1 SGHTA, CDR2 FQGNSA. V dropped 5 bases and J dropped 2 bases, with 9 bases sitting between them. The CDR3 sequence is CASSALENYGYTF. The CDR3 coding sequence is TGTGCCAGCAGCGCTTTAGAGAACTATGGCTACACCTTC.

J is TRBJ2-5 and V is TRBV6-1; TRBD2 matches at 12 bases. V shed 2 bases, J shed 4 bases, and the junction held 5 bases outside the gene matches. Germline V CDR1 and CDR2: MNHNS, SASEGT. The CDR3 contains 16 residues. CDR3 in DNA: TGTGCCAGCAGTGAACCAACTAGCGGGGGGCTAGAGACCCAGTACTTC. Protein sequence: CASSEPTSGGLETQYF.